This entry lists 13 T cell receptor beta chains sequenced from one sample in a study of vaccination effects on CD4 cells after COVID-19. Method: immunoSEQ multiplex PCR; TCRdb's copy keeps in-frame clones and lacks some. The top ten hold roughly 29% of the sample, which has more than 35,000 clones, approximately 70% seen once. These receptors' targets are unknown. Antigen-specific CD4+ T cells were first expanded with viral peptide pools by the ViraFEST assay and only then sequenced. Cells that had been cultured for 10 days were the source of isolated CD4+ T cells. This individual contracted SARS-CoV-2 between March and December 2020, as verified by PCR. The sequenced sample was CD4+ T cells from PBMCs cultured with a peptide pool, obtained before COVID-19 vaccination. These TCRs come from a human donor who had a prior SARS-CoV-2 infection.

The genes are TRBV7-3 and TRBJ2-1; possibly TRBD1 for D (6 bases). This CDR3 has 16 amino acids. Germline V lookup: CDR1 SGHTA, CDR2 FQGTGA. The V end was cut by 1 base, the J end by 0 bases, with 10 bases between. CDR3 bases: TGTGCCAGCAGCTTAAATCAGGGGTCCTCCTACAATGAGCAGTTCTTC. This sequence encodes CASSLNQGSSYNEQFF.

The V and J genes are TRBV6-5 and TRBJ1-2; D ambiguous. The CDR3 spans 15 residues. V lost 10 bases, J lost 6 bases, and 24 bases lay in between. Per germline, CDR1 MNHEY and CDR2 SVGAGI. The CDR3 here is CATLRPGRAIDGYTF. The CDR3 nucleotides read TGTGCCACCCTGAGGCCAGGACGGGCCATTGATGGCTACACCTTC.

This rearrangement joins TRBV6-5 to TRBJ2-3, with D possibly TRBD1 on 6 matching bases. In germline, CDR1 is MNHEY, CDR2 SVGAGI. V lost 7 bases, J lost 4 bases, and 12 bases lay in between. This CDR3 region has 13 residues. The DNA of the CDR3 is TGTGCCAGCATCCCAGGGGCGGCAGATACGCAGTATTTT. Amino acid sequence: CASIPGAADTQYF.

The genes are TRBV5-1 and TRBJ2-7, with 12 bases identical to TRBD2. The CDR3 loop spans 15 amino acids. Germline assignment: CDR1 SGHRS and CDR2 YFSETQ. With V trimmed by 4 bases and J by 5 bases, 7 bases remained unmatched. CDR3 in DNA: TGCGCCAGCAGCCTAGCGGGGGGGCTTCTCAACGAGCAGTACTTC. This gives the protein CASSLAGGLLNEQYF.

The rearrangement uses TRBV5-6 and TRBJ1-6; D not resolved. The germline V gene has CDR1 SGHDT and CDR2 YYEEEE. The CDR3 spans 16 residues. The ends were cut back, 0 bases at V and 7 bases at J, with 14 bases in the middle. CDR3 sequence: CASSLVNARANSPLHF. In DNA, the CDR3 is TGTGCCAGCAGCTTGGTGAACGCAAGGGCAAATTCACCCCTCCACTTT.

This chain joins TRBV5-5 and TRBJ2-5; 7 nucleotides line up with TRBD2. This CDR3 is 15 amino acids long. The V segment lost 1 base and the J segment 5 bases; nucleotides outside the gene matches: 8. Germline lookup yields CDR1 SGHKS and CDR2 YYEKEE (reference sequence). This CDR3 reads CASSLFPGGQETQYF. The DNA of the CDR3 is TGTGCCAGCAGCTTGTTCCCGGGGGGTCAGGAGACCCAGTACTTC.

The rearrangement uses TRBV7-2 and TRBJ2-3; 8 bases line up with TRBD1. Germline V gene lookup returns CDR1 SGHTA and CDR2 FQGNSA. The trim removed 4 bases at V and 2 bases at J, leaving 5 bases unmatched. The CDR3 contains 15 residues. For the CDR3, the DNA is TGTGCCAGCAGCTCTGGGACAGGCATCACAGATACGCAGTATTTT. It is translated as CASSSGTGITDTQYF.

This chain uses TRBV19 with TRBJ2-2; 7 bases are a match to TRBD1. The V segment lost 3 bases and the J segment 5 bases; nucleotides outside the gene matches: 3. The CDR3 is 14 amino acids. Germline CDR1 reads LNHDA; CDR2 reads SQIVND (reference sequence). In DNA form, the CDR3 reads TGTGCCAGTAGTATTCTGACAGGGACCGGGGAGCTGTTTTTT. The encoded protein is CASSILTGTGELFF.

The chain is built from TRBV19 and TRBJ2-7; tentative D call: TRBD1 (5 bases). Per the germline V gene, CDR1 is LNHDA and CDR2 is SQIVND (reference sequence). Trimming removed 5 bases at V and 0 bases at J, with 14 bases between. This CDR3 is built from 15 residues. CDR3 sequence reads: CASSFDSQSSYEQYF. In DNA, the CDR3 is TGTGCCAGTAGTTTCGACAGCCAAAGCTCCTACGAGCAGTACTTC.

This clone showed up just a few times. The rearrangement links TRBV2 to TRBJ1-1; a possible D gene is TRBD1 (5 bases). The CDR3 length is 16 residues. Germline V gene sequence: CDR1 SNHLY, CDR2 FYNNEI. V was pared by 7 bases and J by 2 bases, with 20 bases between. The CDR3 loop reads CASTGVDSFLNTEAFF. CDR3 bases: TGTGCCAGCACTGGCGTTGACAGCTTCCTTAACACTGAAGCTTTCTTT.

The chain recombines TRBV9 with TRBJ2-2; the match to TRBD2 covers 13 bases. With 3 bases clipped from V and 0 bases from J, the junction kept 2 bases outside the gene matches. The germline V gene has CDR1 SGDLS and CDR2 YYNGEE. The CDR3 length is 17 residues. CDR3 sequence reads: CASSEGLAGSNTGELFF. DNA of the CDR3: TGTGCCAGCAGCGAGGGACTAGCGGGGTCGAACACCGGGGAGCTGTTTTTT. Looking up the rest from reference TRBV9 and TRBJ2-2 gives the full variable domain: DSGVTQTPKHLITATGQRVTLRCSPRSGDLSVYWYQQSLDQGLQFLIQYYNGEERAKGNILERFSAQQFPDLHSELNLSSLELGDSALYFCASSEGLAGSNTGELFFGEGSRLTVL.

The genes are TRBV6-1 and TRBJ2-3; D uncertain. Germline CDR1 reads MNHNS; CDR2 reads SASEGT. This CDR3 region has 15 residues. V lost 2 bases and J 2 bases, leaving 11 bases between the germline ends. The CDR3 reads CASSEFVAFTDTQYF. DNA for the CDR3: TGTGCCAGCAGTGAATTTGTCGCATTCACAGATACGCAGTATTTT.

The rearrangement uses TRBV7-2 and TRBJ1-6; tentatively, D is TRBD1 (6 bases). This CDR3 is built from 14 residues. CDR1 and CDR2 (germline): SGHTA, FQGNSA. V lost 1 base to trimming and J lost 10 bases, with 11 bases between them. The CDR3 spells CASSLVGGPSPLHF. The DNA of the CDR3 is TGTGCCAGCAGCTTAGTCGGGGGCCCCTCACCCCTCCACTTT.